The sequence of this T cell receptor beta chain was determined in a study of T cell responses to AZD1222 COVID-19 vaccine. General study results and limits: Most donors were white British, females outnumbered males, and clonal diversity was possibly underestimated. Following two doses of AZD1222, Spike-specific TCR breadth and depth rose. Of spike-specific TCRs, nearly half reportedly target regions left unmutated in variants.

CDR3 size: 15 residues. Germline values: CDR1 SGHVS, CDR2 FNYEAQ. Trimming took 3 bases from V and 0 from J, leaving 9 bases between them. This table comes from immunoSEQ multiplex PCR, and its TCRdb copy is limited to in-frame clones, with some not included. The table shows about 110,000 clones, with around nine tenths occurring only once. Turning to this clone: Its antigen is not known.

The TCR was taken from an adult who received the AZD1222 COVID-19 vaccine. V usage is TRBV7-6 and J usage is TRBJ1-3; a weak D match, TRBD1 (5 bases). The sample here was peripheral blood, taken 28 days after the second AZD1222 dose. The CDR3 DNA is TGTGCCAGCAGCTTCGATGGGGGCTCTGGAAACACCATATATTTT. Residues: CASSFDGGSGNTIYF.